The sequence of this T cell receptor beta chain was determined in a study of blood T cell repertoires in COVID-19. Overall study context: The origin of the acute and convalescent COVID-19 samples was the United States, Italy and Spain.

CDR1 and CDR2 (germline): ENHRY, SYGVKD. The CDR3 consists of 14 residues. V lost 4 bases to trimming and J lost 8 bases; unmatched junction nucleotides: 6. A Seattle source enrolled patients during active infection and followed them longitudinally. Clones were read by immunoSEQ multiplex PCR, and TCRdb kept only the in-frame ones, dropping some. The sample holds fewer than 500,000 clones, approximately 90% seen once. The receptor was isolated from a man aged 18 to 29 with COVID-19, enrolled during active disease. The sample taken for sequencing was peripheral blood. The genes are TRBV10-3 and TRBJ2-1; 9 bases are a match to TRBD2. In DNA form, the CDR3 reads TGTGCCATCAGTGTGGGGACTAGCAACGATGAGCAGTTCTTC. Encoded protein: CAISVGTSNDEQFF.